Listed below are T cell receptor beta chains from one sample, sequenced in a study of control samples from healthy donors and cancer patients. Only in-frame clones appear in the TCRdb table, and some are missing; sequencing was by immunoSEQ multiplex PCR. The profile shows 150,000 to 180,000 clones, over 90% of them singletons. Sequencing used blood. These receptors all come from a man aged 50 or older in good health. The CDR3 runs from the conserved cysteine through the conserved F or W. The D gene is left open where the match is weak. Size is omitted from some rows. Given values are once, few, many or a class for expanded clones.

d_call	clone_size	cdr3_length	j_call	v_call	cdr3_nt	cdr3_aa
NA	NA	11	TRBJ1-2	TRBV5-4	TGTGCCAGCAGCTCCTGGAAAGGCTACACCTTC	CASSSWKGYTF
NA	NA	12	TRBJ1-3	TRBV6-5	TGTGCCAGCAGTAGCCTTGGAAACACCATATATTTT	CASSSLGNTIYF
TRBD1	NA	19	TRBJ2-2	TRBV4-2	TGTGCCAGCAGTCAAGTCCCGGGACAGGGGTATACTAACACCGGGGAGCTGTTTTTT	CASSQVPGQGYTNTGELFF
NA	NA	14	TRBJ1-5	TRBV6-5	TGTGCCAGCAGTTACTCGATCGGGGGACAGCCCCAGCATTTT	CASSYSIGGQPQHF
NA	NA	14	TRBJ1-4	TRBV28	TGTGCCAGCAGTTTATGGGGGGCTAATGAAAAACTGTTTTTT	CASSLWGANEKLFF
NA	NA	13	TRBJ1-6	TRBV20-1	TGCAGTGCTAGTATGGACAGCGGGTCACCCCTCCACTTT	CSASMDSGSPLHF
NA	NA	14	TRBJ1-2	TRBV14	TGTGCCAGCAGCCAAGTGGACGGGTTCGGTGGCTACACCTTC	CASSQVDGFGGYTF
NA	NA	13	TRBJ1-5	TRBV14	TGTGCCAGCAGCCCTTCGATGGGTCAGCCCCAGCATTTT	CASSPSMGQPQHF
TRBD2	NA	16	TRBJ2-7	TRBV28	TGTGCCAGCAGCACAATTAGCGGGAAGACACCCTACGAGCAGTACTTC	CASSTISGKTPYEQYF
NA	NA	11	TRBJ2-1	TRBV7-9	TGTGCCAGCAGCCTCAGCAATGAGCAGTTCTTC	CASSLSNEQFF
TRBD1	NA	16	TRBJ2-4	TRBV7-9	TGTGCCAGCAGCTCCCTGTGGGGGACAGGGCCGGGCATTCAGTACTTC	CASSSLWGTGPGIQYF
TRBD2	NA	15	TRBJ2-1	TRBV27	TGTGCCAGCATACCCTCCGGGACTAGCGTGGTAAAGCAGTTCTTC	CASIPSGTSVVKQFF
NA	NA	11	TRBJ2-5	TRBV5-4	TGTGCCAGCACCTTAGGAGAGACCCAGTACTTC	CASTLGETQYF
NA	NA	14	TRBJ1-1	TRBV30	TGTGCCTGGAGGACCGGGGGGCGAGGCACTGAAGCTTTCTTT	CAWRTGGRGTEAFF
NA	NA	13	TRBJ1-2	TRBV6-5	TGTGCCAGCAGTCCCCCTGCTGCCTATGGCTACACCTTC	CASSPPAAYGYTF
NA	NA	15	TRBJ2-3	TRBV5-4	TGTGCCAGCAGCTTTGACCGCGGCCACACAGATACGCAGTATTTT	CASSFDRGHTDTQYF
NA	NA	13	TRBJ2-5	TRBV29-1	TGCAGCGTTGGCGGACAGCCCCAAGAGACCCAGTACTTC	CSVGGQPQETQYF
TRBD2	NA	14	TRBJ2-2	TRBV10-3	TGTGCCATCAGGAGCACGGGGGGGGACGGGGAGCTGTTTTTT	CAIRSTGGDGELFF
NA	NA	12	TRBJ2-5	TRBV7-2	TGTGCCAGCAGCTTAGTGGGACACTGGAGGTACTTC	CASSLVGHWRYF
TRBD2	NA	16	TRBJ2-1	TRBV5-4	TGTGCCAGCAGCCCACAGGGACTAGCGGGCCCCAATGAGCAGTTCTTC	CASSPQGLAGPNEQFF
TRBD2	NA	17	TRBJ2-1	TRBV27	TGTGCCAGCAGGGCGGGCGGGAGAAAGGTCGCCTACAATGAGCAGTTCTTC	CASRAGGRKVAYNEQFF
NA	few	11	TRBJ1-4	TRBV20-1	TGCAGTGCTAAGTTTAATGAAAAACTGTTTTTT	CSAKFNEKLFF
TRBD2	NA	15	TRBJ2-1	TRBV29-1	TGCAGCGTTGGGCCCACGGGAGGAGCCTACAATGAGCAGTTCTTC	CSVGPTGGAYNEQFF
TRBD2	NA	15	TRBJ2-5	TRBV7-2	TGTGCCAGCAGCTTAGTCGGGGGGGCCCAAGAGACCCAGTACTTC	CASSLVGGAQETQYF
NA	NA	14	TRBJ2-3	TRBV5-1	TGCGCCAGCAGACAACAAGAGTTGAGAGATACGCAGTATTTT	CASRQQELRDTQYF
NA	NA	15	TRBJ2-5	TRBV4-1	TGCGCCAGCAGCCAAGCAGGGTCGGTACAGGCGACCCAGTACTTC	CASSQAGSVQATQYF
NA	NA	14	TRBJ1-2	TRBV3-1/TRBV3-2	TGTGCCAGCAGCCCCCGGCTGGGGAACTATGGCTACACCTTC	CASSPRLGNYGYTF
NA	NA	11	TRBJ2-7	TRBV7-2	TGTGCCAGCAGCCTAATTGCCGAGCAGTACTTC	CASSLIAEQYF
NA	NA	15	TRBJ1-6	TRBV27	TGTGCCAGCCGTGCCGGGGCCAGCCGGAATTCACCCCTCCACTTT	CASRAGASRNSPLHF
NA	NA	14	TRBJ2-1	TRBV6-6	TGTGCCAGCAGCCGCCTGGTGCTGGAAGGTGAGCAGTTCTTC	CASSRLVLEGEQFF
NA	NA	14	TRBJ1-1	TRBV27	TGTGCCAGCAGTCCCAGATATATCCGCACTGAAGCTTTCTTT	CASSPRYIRTEAFF
TRBD1	NA	15	TRBJ1-6	TRBV7-9	TGTGCCAGCAGCTTAGAAGGGACAGGGGTTTCACCCCTCCACTTT	CASSLEGTGVSPLHF
TRBD2	NA	14	TRBJ2-7	TRBV5-1	TGCGCCAGCAGCCTAGGCGGGAGGGAGCGCGAGCAGTACTTC	CASSLGGREREQYF
TRBD1	NA	15	TRBJ1-1	TRBV25-1	TGTGCCAGCAGTGAACACCGACAGGGGAACACTGAAGCTTTCTTT	CASSEHRQGNTEAFF
NA	NA	13	TRBJ1-3	TRBV10-3	TGTGCCATCAGTGGGGGAAAAGGAAACACCATATATTTT	CAISGGKGNTIYF
TRBD2	NA	15	TRBJ2-1	TRBV9	TGTGCCAGCAGCCCGGGAGGGGGCTCCTACAATGAGCAGTTCTTC	CASSPGGGSYNEQFF
NA	NA	13	TRBJ1-5	TRBV10-2	TGCGCCAGCAGGGAAAATAGCAATCAGCCCCAGCATTTT	CASRENSNQPQHF
TRBD1	NA	14	TRBJ1-4	TRBV19	TGTGCCAGTAGTATCAGGGGGCGTGATGAAAAACTGTTTTTT	CASSIRGRDEKLFF
TRBD1	NA	14	TRBJ1-4	TRBV10-3	TGTGCCATCAGATCGGGACAGATTAATGAAAAACTGTTTTTT	CAIRSGQINEKLFF